This entry concerns a single T cell receptor (beta chain). Enrolment of Seattle patients took place during active infection, and they were followed longitudinally. The source of the sample is a study of blood T cell repertoires in COVID-19. Original handling: Amplification from reference gene primers served as the basis for estimated nucleated cell counts. Measured with immunoSEQ multiplex PCR; TCRdb has only the in-frame clones, and not every one. The V and J calls and clone size come from that table; D and trimming were worked out from the DNA. The sample consists of 85,000 to 130,000 clones, over 60% of them appearing once. This CDR3 region has 13 residues.

The receptor was isolated from a man aged 80 or over with COVID-19, enrolled during active disease. The rearrangement joins TRBV21-1 to TRBJ2-4; the D segment call TRBD1 is taken from the table without a DNA check. TRBV21-1 represents a pseudogene. Sequencing was performed on peripheral blood. CDR3 nucleotides: TGTGCCAGCAGCAAAGGGACACCTAACATTCAGTACTTC. Its protein product is CASSKGTPNIQYF.